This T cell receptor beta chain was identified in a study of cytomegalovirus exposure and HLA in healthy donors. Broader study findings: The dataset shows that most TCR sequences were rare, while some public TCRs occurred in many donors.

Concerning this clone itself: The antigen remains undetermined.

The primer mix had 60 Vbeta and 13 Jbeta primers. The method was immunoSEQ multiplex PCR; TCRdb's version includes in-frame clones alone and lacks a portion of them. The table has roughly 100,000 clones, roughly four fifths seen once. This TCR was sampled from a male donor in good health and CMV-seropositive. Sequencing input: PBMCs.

This CDR3 reads CASSDQGWTEAFF. The CDR3 DNA sequence: TGTGCCAGCAGCGATCAGGGATGGACTGAAGCTTTCTTT. The V gene is TRBV7-2, the J gene TRBJ1-1, with D possibly TRBD1 on 5 matching bases. The CDR3 is 13 amino acids. Per the germline V gene, CDR1 is SGHTA and CDR2 is FQGNSA. Trimming took 5 bases from V and 5 from J, leaving 12 bases between them.